This TCR beta chain was sequenced for a study of identical twins. TCRdb called the 5' RACE reads again in MiXCR, with one record for every CDR3 protein. The sample shows 1.5 million to 2 million distinct CDR3 sequences, around a third of them seen only once. With V trimmed by 0 bases and J by 4 bases, 5 bases remained unmatched. The CDR3 consists of 17 residues. Germline V gene data show CDR1 as MNHEY and CDR2 as SVGEGT. The rearrangement joins TRBV6-2 or TRBV6-3 to TRBJ2-1; TRBD2 aligns across 11 bases. The sample was cord blood. The sequence came from a newborn girl in good health. The CDR3 sequence: CASSYSLAGGRYNEQFF. As DNA, the CDR3 is TGTGCCAGCAGTTACTCCTTAGCGGGGGGGAGGTACAATGAGCAGTTCTTC.